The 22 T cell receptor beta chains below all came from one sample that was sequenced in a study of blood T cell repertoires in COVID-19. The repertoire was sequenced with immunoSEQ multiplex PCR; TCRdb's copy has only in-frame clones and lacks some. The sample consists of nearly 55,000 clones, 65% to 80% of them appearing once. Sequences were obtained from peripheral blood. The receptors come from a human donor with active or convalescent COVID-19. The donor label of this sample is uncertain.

CDR3 sequence: CASRKAGQGDYGYTF. DNA of the CDR3: TGTGCCAGCAGGAAAGCGGGACAGGGGGACTATGGCTACACCTTC. The chain recombines TRBV6-5 with TRBJ1-2; 11 bases are a match to TRBD1. The CDR3 totals 15 residues. V dropped 6 bases and J dropped 3; count of bases not matched to a gene: 6. Germline-derived CDR1 and CDR2 are MNHEY and SVGAGI.

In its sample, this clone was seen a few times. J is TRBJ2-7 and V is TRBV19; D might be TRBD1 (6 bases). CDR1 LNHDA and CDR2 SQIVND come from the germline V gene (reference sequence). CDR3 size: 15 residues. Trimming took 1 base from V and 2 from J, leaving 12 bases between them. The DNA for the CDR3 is TGTGCCAGTAGTATAGCAGGGAAGGGGGCCTACGAGCAGTACTTC. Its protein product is CASSIAGKGAYEQYF.

The CDR3 sequence is CAISERRDSDYGYTF. CDR3 coding DNA: TGTGCCATCAGTGAGAGGAGGGACAGCGACTATGGCTACACCTTC. V usage is TRBV10-3 and J usage is TRBJ1-2, with 7 positions matching TRBD1. Germline values: CDR1 ENHRY, CDR2 SYGVKD. This CDR3 contains 15 residues. The V and J ends lost 2 bases and 3 bases, in that order; junction bases with no gene match: 6.

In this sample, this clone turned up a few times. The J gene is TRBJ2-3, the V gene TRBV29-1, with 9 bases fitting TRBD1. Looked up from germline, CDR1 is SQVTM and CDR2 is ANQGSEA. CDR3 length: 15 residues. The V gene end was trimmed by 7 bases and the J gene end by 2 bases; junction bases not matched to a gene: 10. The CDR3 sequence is CSAGAGTGTTDTQYF. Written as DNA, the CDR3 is TGCAGCGCTGGAGCCGGGACAGGGACCACAGATACGCAGTATTTT.

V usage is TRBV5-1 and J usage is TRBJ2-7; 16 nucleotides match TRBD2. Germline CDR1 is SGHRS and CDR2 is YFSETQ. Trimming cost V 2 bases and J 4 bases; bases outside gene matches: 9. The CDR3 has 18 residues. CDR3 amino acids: CASSLGTSGRARVYEQYF. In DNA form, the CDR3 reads TGCGCCAGCAGCTTAGGGACTAGCGGGAGGGCCAGGGTTTACGAGCAGTACTTC.

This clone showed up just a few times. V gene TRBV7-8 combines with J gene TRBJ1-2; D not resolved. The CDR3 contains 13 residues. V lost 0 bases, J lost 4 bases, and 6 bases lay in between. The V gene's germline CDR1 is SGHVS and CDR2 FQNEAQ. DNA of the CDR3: TGTGCCAGCAGCTTAGCGCTGAGCTATGGCTACACCTTC. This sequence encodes CASSLALSYGYTF.

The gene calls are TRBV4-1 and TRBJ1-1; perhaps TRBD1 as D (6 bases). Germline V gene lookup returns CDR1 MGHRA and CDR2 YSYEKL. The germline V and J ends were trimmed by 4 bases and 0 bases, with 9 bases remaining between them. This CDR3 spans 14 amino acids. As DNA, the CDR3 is TGCGCCAGCAGCCTACAGGGAATGAACACTGAAGCTTTCTTT. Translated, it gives CASSLQGMNTEAFF.

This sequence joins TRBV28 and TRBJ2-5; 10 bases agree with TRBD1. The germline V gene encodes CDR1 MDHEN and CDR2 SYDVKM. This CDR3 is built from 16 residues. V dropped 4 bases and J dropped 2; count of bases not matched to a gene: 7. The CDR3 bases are TGTGCCAGCAGTTCCTGGACAGGGGGTCCACAAGAGACCCAGTACTTC. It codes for CASSSWTGGPQETQYF.

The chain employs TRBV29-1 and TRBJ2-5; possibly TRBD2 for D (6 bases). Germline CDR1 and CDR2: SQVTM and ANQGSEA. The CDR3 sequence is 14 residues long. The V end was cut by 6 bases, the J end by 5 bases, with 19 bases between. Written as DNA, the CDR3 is TGCAGCGTAGGGGACTGGCCGGGCGGGGAGACCCAGTACTTC. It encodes CSVGDWPGGETQYF.

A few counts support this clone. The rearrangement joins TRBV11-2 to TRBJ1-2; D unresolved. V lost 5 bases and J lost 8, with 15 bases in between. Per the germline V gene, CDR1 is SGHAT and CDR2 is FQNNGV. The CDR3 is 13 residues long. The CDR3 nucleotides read TGTGCCAGCAGCCTTGGGTGGCGGGGAGGCTACACCTTC. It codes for CASSLGWRGGYTF.

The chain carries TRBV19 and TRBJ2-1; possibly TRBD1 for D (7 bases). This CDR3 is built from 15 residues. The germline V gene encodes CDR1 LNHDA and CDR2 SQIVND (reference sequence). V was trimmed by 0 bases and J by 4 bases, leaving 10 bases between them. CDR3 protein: CASSIEQGTYNEQFF. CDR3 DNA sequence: TGTGCCAGTAGTATAGAACAGGGGACTTACAATGAGCAGTTCTTC.

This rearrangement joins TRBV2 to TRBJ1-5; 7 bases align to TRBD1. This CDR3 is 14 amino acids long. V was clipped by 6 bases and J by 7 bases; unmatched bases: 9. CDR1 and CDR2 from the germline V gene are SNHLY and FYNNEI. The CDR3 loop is CASRAGQEKQPQHF. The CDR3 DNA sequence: TGTGCCAGCAGGGCCGGACAGGAAAAACAGCCCCAGCATTTT.

CDR3 sequence reads: CASREGRSTDTQYF. Written as DNA, the CDR3 is TGTGCCAGCAGGGAGGGACGGAGCACAGATACGCAGTATTTT. The chain has TRBV28 and TRBJ2-3, with D perhaps TRBD2 (6 bases). V lost 6 bases to trimming and J lost 0 bases, with 10 bases between them. CDR3 length: 14 amino acids. Germline loops: CDR1 MDHEN, CDR2 SYDVKM.

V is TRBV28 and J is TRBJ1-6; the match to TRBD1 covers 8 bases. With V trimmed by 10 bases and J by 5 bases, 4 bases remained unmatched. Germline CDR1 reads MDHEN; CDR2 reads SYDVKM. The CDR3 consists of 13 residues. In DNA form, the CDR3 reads TGTGCCACCTGGACAGGGAATAATTCACCCCTCCACTTT. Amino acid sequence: CATWTGNNSPLHF.

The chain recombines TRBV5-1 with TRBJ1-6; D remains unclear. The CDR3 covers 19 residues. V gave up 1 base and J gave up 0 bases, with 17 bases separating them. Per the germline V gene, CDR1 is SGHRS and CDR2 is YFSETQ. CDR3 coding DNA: TGCGCCAGCAGCTTGCGGTCGCAGACTCCGAGCTCCTATAATTCACCCCTCCACTTT. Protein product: CASSLRSQTPSSYNSPLHF. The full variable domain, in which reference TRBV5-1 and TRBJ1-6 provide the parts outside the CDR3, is KAGVTQTPRYLIKTRGQQVTLSCSPISGHRSVSWYQQTPGQGLQFLFEYFSETQRNKGNFPGRFSGRQFSNSRSEMNVSTLELGDSALYLCASSLRSQTPSSYNSPLHFGNGTRLTVT.

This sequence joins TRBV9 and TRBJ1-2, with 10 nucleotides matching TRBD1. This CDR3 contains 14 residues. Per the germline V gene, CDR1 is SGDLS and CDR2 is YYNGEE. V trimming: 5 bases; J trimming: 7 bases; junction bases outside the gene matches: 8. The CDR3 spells CASSKTGGNSGYTF. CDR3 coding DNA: TGTGCCAGCAGTAAGACAGGGGGCAATAGTGGCTACACCTTC.

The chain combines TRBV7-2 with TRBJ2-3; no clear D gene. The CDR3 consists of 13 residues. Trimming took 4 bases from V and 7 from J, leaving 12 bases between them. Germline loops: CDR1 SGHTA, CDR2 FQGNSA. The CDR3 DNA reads TGTGCCAGCAGCTCTCTAGGTGCTTATACGCAGTATTTT. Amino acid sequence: CASSSLGAYTQYF.

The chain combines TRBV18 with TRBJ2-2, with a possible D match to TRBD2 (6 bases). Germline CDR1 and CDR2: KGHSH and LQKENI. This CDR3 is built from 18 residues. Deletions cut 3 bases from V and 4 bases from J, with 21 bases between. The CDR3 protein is CASSPRGVGLTGTGELFF. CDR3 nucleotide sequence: TGTGCCAGCTCACCTCGAGGGGTGGGACTGACCGGCACCGGGGAGCTGTTTTTT.

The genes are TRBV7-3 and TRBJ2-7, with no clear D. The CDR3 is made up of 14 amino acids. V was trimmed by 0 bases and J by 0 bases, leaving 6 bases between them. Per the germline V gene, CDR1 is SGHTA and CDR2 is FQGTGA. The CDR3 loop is CASSLTASSYEQYF. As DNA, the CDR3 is TGTGCCAGCAGCTTAACAGCGTCCTCCTACGAGCAGTACTTC.

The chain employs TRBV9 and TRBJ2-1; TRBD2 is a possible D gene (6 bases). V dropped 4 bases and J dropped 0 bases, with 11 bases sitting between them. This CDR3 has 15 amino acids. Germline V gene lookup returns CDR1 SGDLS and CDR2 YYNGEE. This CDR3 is CASSRDFSSYNEQFF. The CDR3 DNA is TGTGCCAGCAGCCGGGACTTCAGCTCCTACAATGAGCAGTTCTTC.

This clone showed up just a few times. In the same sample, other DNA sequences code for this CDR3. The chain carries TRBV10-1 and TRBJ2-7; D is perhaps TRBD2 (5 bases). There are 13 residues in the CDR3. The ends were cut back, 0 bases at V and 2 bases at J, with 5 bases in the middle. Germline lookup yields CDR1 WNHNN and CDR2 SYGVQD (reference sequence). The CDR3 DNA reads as TGCGCCAGCAGTGAGTCCGGGGCCTACGAGCAGTACTTC. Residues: CASSESGAYEQYF.

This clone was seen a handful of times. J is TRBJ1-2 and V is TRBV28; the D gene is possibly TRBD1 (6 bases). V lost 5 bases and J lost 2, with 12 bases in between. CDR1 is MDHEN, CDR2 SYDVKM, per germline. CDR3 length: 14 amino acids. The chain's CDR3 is CASSPGTSNYGYTF. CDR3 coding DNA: TGTGCCAGCAGTCCAGGGACAAGCAACTATGGCTACACCTTC.